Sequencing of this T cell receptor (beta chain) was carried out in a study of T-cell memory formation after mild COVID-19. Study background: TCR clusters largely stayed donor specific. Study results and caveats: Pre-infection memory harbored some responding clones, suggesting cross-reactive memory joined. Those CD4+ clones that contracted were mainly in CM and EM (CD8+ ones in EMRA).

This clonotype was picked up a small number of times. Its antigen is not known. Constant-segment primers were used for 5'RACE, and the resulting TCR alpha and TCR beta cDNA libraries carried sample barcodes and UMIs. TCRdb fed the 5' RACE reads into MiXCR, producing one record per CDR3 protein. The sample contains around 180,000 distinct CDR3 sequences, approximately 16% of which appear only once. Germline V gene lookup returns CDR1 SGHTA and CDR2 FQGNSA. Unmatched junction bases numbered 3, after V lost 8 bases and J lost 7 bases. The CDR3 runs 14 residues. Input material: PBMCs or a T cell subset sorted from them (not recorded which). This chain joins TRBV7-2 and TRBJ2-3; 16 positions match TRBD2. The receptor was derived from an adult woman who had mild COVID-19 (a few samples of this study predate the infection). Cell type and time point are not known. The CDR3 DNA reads TGTGCCAGCGGGACTAGCGGGAGGGCCAATACGCAGTATTTT. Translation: CASGTSGRANTQYF.